The 20 T cell receptor beta chains given below trace back to one sample, sequenced in a study of OX40 agonist ivuxolimab in advanced cancers. Assay used: immunoSEQ multiplex PCR; TCRdb lists only in-frame clones, some missing. Here the sample spans about 61,000 clones, approximately 90% being singletons. The sequences come from CD4+ or CD8+ T cells sorted from blood, collected in a trial of the OX40 agonist ivuxolimab. The source of these receptors is an adult with an advanced solid tumor such as melanoma, head and neck, liver or kidney cancer.

The chain recombines TRBV5-1 with TRBJ1-4; the match to TRBD1 covers 7 bases. After removal of 0 bases from V and 5 bases from J, the junction contained 4 bases not matched to a gene. Germline V gene data show CDR1 as SGHRS and CDR2 as YFSETQ. The CDR3 loop spans 15 amino acids. CDR3: CASSLGGQRNEKLFF. The CDR3 nucleotides are TGCGCCAGCAGCTTGGGGGGACAGCGGAATGAAAAACTGTTTTTT.

With regard to this clone: Germline is not matched at one junction end, which may reflect a read error. For the CDR3, the DNA is TGTGCCAGCAGTTTTATCATTGGAGGGAACTCTCATGGCCACACCTTC. This encodes CASSFIIGGNSHGHTF. The chain joins TRBV27 to TRBJ1-2; no reliable D call. The CDR3 extends over 16 amino acids. Germline CDR1 is MNHEY and CDR2 is SMNVEV (reference sequence).

The gene calls are TRBV11-3 and TRBJ1-1; 8 bases are shared with TRBD1. The germline V gene encodes CDR1 SGHNT and CDR2 YENEEA. The CDR3 is made up of 13 amino acids. Germline trimming cut 5 bases from V and 5 bases from J; bases unmatched to any gene: 4. CDR3 coding DNA: TGTGCCAGCAGCAGGACAGGGATGACTGAAGCTTTCTTT. Its translation: CASSRTGMTEAFF.

V is TRBV7-6 and J is TRBJ1-1, with a weak D call TRBD1 (5 bases). The V end lost 5 bases, the J end lost 3 bases, and 16 bases lay between the germline ends. This CDR3 has 15 amino acids. The germline V gene encodes CDR1 SGHVS and CDR2 FNYEAQ. CDR3 amino acids: CASSVGRGGDTEAFF. The CDR3 DNA follows: TGTGCCAGCAGCGTAGGGAGGGGAGGGGACACTGAAGCTTTCTTT. Using reference TRBV7-6 and TRBJ1-1 for the parts outside the CDR3, the full variable domain is GAGVSQSPRYKVTKRGQDVALRCDPISGHVSLYWYRQALGQGPEFLTYFNYEAQQDKSGLPNDRFSAERPEGSISTLTIQRTEQRDSAMYRCASSVGRGGDTEAFFGQGTRLTVV.

The CDR3 here is CASTNGGGRADQPQHF. Here the CDR3 DNA reads TGTGCCAGTACTAACGGGGGAGGGCGCGCGGATCAGCCCCAGCATTTT. The J gene is TRBJ1-5, the V gene TRBV19; weak D call: TRBD1 (5 bases). Germline CDR1 reads LNHDA; CDR2 reads SQIVND (reference sequence). This CDR3 comprises 16 residues. V dropped 7 bases and J dropped 5 bases, with 21 bases sitting between them.

The chain uses TRBV10-2 and TRBJ2-3, with D possibly matching TRBD2 (6 bases). Germline V lookup: CDR1 WSHSY, CDR2 SAAADI. The V gene lost 4 bases and the J gene lost 3 bases, with 11 bases spanning the gap. The CDR3 length is 14 residues. The CDR3 bases are TGCGCCAGCAGTGCCGGGAGCGAAACAGATACGCAGTATTTT. Translating gives CASSAGSETDTQYF.

The chain is built from TRBV2 and TRBJ1-4, with D tentatively TRBD1 (5 bases). The V gene's germline CDR1 is SNHLY and CDR2 FYNNEI. Trimming cost V 8 bases and J 4 bases, with 11 bases left between them. The CDR3 extends over 13 amino acids. The CDR3 DNA sequence: TGTGCCAGCCTCAGGGCAGGTAATGAAAAACTGTTTTTT. Protein: CASLRAGNEKLFF.

The V gene is TRBV18, the J gene TRBJ2-1, with 8 bases fitting TRBD1. The CDR3 covers 13 residues. The germline gives CDR1 KGHSH, CDR2 LQKENI. V was pared by 3 bases and J by 9 bases, with 4 bases of the junction left unmatched. This CDR3 reads CASSPTGDSEQFF. The CDR3 nucleotides read TGTGCCAGCTCACCGACAGGGGACTCTGAGCAGTTCTTC.

The chain has TRBV11-3 and TRBJ2-2, with 9 bases fitting TRBD2. The CDR3 loop spans 17 amino acids. With V trimmed by 5 bases and J by 6 bases, 13 bases remained unmatched. Germline-derived CDR1 and CDR2 are SGHNT and YENEEA. The CDR3 is CASSHTEPGLASGELFF. CDR3 nucleotide sequence: TGTGCCAGCAGCCATACCGAACCGGGACTAGCTTCCGGGGAGCTGTTTTTT.

V gene TRBV28 combines with J gene TRBJ1-4; weak D call: TRBD1 (5 bases). The V gene's germline CDR1 is MDHEN and CDR2 SYDVKM. The CDR3 covers 14 residues. V was clipped by 6 bases and J by 8 bases, with 16 bases between them. The chain's CDR3 is CASSSGTLEEKLFF. DNA of the CDR3: TGTGCCAGCAGCTCCGGGACCTTGGAGGAAAAACTGTTTTTT.

The chain uses TRBV7-9 and TRBJ2-3, with 9 bases identical to TRBD2. Germline lookup yields CDR1 SEHNR and CDR2 FQNEAQ (reference sequence). The CDR3 spans 16 residues. After removal of 0 bases from V and 0 bases from J, the junction contained 1 base not matched to a gene. DNA of the CDR3: TGTGCCAGCAGCTTAGCAGCGGGAGGCAGCACAGATACGCAGTATTTT. Encoded protein: CASSLAAGGSTDTQYF. Variable domain in full (rest from reference TRBV7-9 and TRBJ2-3): DTGVSQNPRHKITKRGQNVTFRCDPISEHNRLYWYRQTLGQGPEFLTYFQNEAQLEKSRLLSDRFSAERPKGSFSTLEIQRTEQGDSAMYLCASSLAAGGSTDTQYFGPGTRLTVL.

The chain uses TRBV27 and TRBJ1-2; TRBD1 matches 7 bases. This CDR3 has 15 residues. Trimming at V came to 4 bases and at J to 4 bases, leaving 9 bases not matched to a gene. Per germline, CDR1 MNHEY and CDR2 SMNVEV (reference sequence). The CDR3 sequence: CASSSIDRESYGYTF. DNA for the CDR3: TGTGCCAGCAGTTCCATCGACAGGGAAAGCTATGGCTACACCTTC.

The J gene is TRBJ2-1, the V gene TRBV27; the match to TRBD1 covers 11 bases. Germline V gene data show CDR1 as MNHEY and CDR2 as SMNVEV (reference sequence). J gave up 6 bases and V 5 bases, and 12 bases lay outside the gene matches. The CDR3 is 17 residues long. The CDR3 DNA reads TGTGCCAGCAGTGTCGTCCTCGGGACAGGGGGACGCAATGAGCAGTTCTTC. Protein: CASSVVLGTGGRNEQFF.

The CDR3 region is CASSFSTGASTEAFF. CDR3 DNA: TGTGCCAGCAGCTTCTCGACAGGGGCGAGCACTGAAGCTTTCTTT. V is TRBV11-1 and J is TRBJ1-1; 8 nucleotides line up with TRBD1. After removal of 3 bases from V and 4 bases from J, the junction contained 7 bases not matched to a gene. The germline gives CDR1 SGHAT, CDR2 FQDESV (reference sequence). The CDR3 loop spans 15 amino acids.

The chain carries TRBV10-3 and TRBJ2-1; 7 bases fit TRBD1. The V gene's germline CDR1 is ENHRY and CDR2 SYGVKD. The CDR3 sequence is 15 residues long. Trimming took 3 bases from V and 8 from J; bases not matched to a gene: 10. DNA of the CDR3: TGTGCCATCAGTGAAACAGGGGTGTTTTACGATGAGCAGTTCTTC. This sequence encodes CAISETGVFYDEQFF.

The rearrangement joins TRBV18 to TRBJ2-1; TRBD1 matches at 8 bases. V dropped 6 bases and J dropped 0; count of bases not matched to a gene: 4. The CDR3 is 15 residues long. In germline, CDR1 is KGHSH, CDR2 LQKENI. This chain's CDR3 is CASSQGQGSYNEQFF. The CDR3, as DNA: TGTGCCAGCTCCCAAGGACAGGGCTCCTACAATGAGCAGTTCTTC.

The chain carries TRBV7-8 and TRBJ2-6; D is perhaps TRBD1 (5 bases). This CDR3 has 19 residues. V gave up 5 bases and J gave up 1 base, with 21 bases separating them. Germline assignment: CDR1 SGHVS and CDR2 FQNEAQ. CDR3 in amino acids: CASSLPGISAGSGANVLTF. In DNA form, the CDR3 reads TGTGCCAGCAGCCTTCCAGGGATTTCGGCCGGATCTGGGGCCAACGTCCTGACTTTC.

The chain has TRBV28 and TRBJ1-2, with a possible D match to TRBD1 (5 bases). CDR1 is MDHEN and CDR2 is SYDVKM in the germline V gene. CDR3 size: 12 residues. The V gene lost 6 bases and the J gene lost 6 bases, with 11 bases spanning the gap. This CDR3 is CASSSPRDGYTF. As DNA, the CDR3 is TGTGCCAGCAGCTCCCCCAGGGATGGCTACACCTTC.

The chain has TRBV7-2 and TRBJ1-5, with D possibly TRBD1 on 5 matching bases. This CDR3 is built from 14 residues. Trimming pared 5 bases from V and 4 bases from J, leaving 12 bases between. From germline, CDR1 is SGHTA and CDR2 FQGNSA. The DNA for the CDR3 is TGTGCCAGCAGCCCCGGGACCGTAAATCAGCCCCAGCATTTT. Translating it yields CASSPGTVNQPQHF.

This chain links TRBV6-5 with TRBJ1-1; D perhaps matches TRBD1 (5 bases). V was trimmed by 6 bases and J by 1 base, leaving 9 bases between them. From germline, CDR1 is MNHEY and CDR2 SVGAGI. The CDR3 runs 13 residues. CDR3 DNA sequence: TGTGCCAGCAGCATTGACAGGAACACTGAAGCTTTCTTT. Translation gives CASSIDRNTEAFF.